One sample yielded the 15 T cell receptor beta chains listed below, sequenced in a study of blood T cell repertoires in COVID-19. Here immunoSEQ multiplex PCR was the method, and the copy in TCRdb shows in-frame clones only, minus some. Of more than 200,000 clones listed, 81% are singletons. Material: peripheral blood. All receptors derive from a woman older than 75 with acute or convalescent COVID-19.

The V and J genes are TRBV19 and TRBJ2-4; 7 positions match TRBD2. Germline V lookup: CDR1 LNHDA, CDR2 SQIVND (reference sequence). This CDR3 region has 14 residues. V shed 6 bases and J 6 bases; nucleotides not matched to a gene: 8. The CDR3 nucleotides are TGTGCCAGTAGCCTGGCGGGGGTTGGAAACATTCAGTACTTC. It is translated as CASSLAGVGNIQYF.

The DNA for the CDR3 is TGTGCCAGCAGCTTAGATTCAGTCCTGAACACTGAAGCTTTCTTT. The encoded protein is CASSLDSVLNTEAFF. The chain couples TRBV7-9 to TRBJ1-1; D not certain. V lost 1 base to trimming and J lost 0 bases, with 9 bases between them. The CDR3 length is 15 residues. Germline-derived CDR1 and CDR2 are SEHNR and FQNEAQ (reference sequence).

The rearrangement links TRBV27 to TRBJ2-5; 7 bases map to TRBD2. In germline, CDR1 is MNHEY, CDR2 SMNVEV (reference sequence). J gave up 1 base and V 5 bases, and 10 bases lay outside the gene matches. This CDR3 has 16 amino acids. The CDR3 nucleotides are TGTGCCAGCAGTCCCCGACTAGCATATCCCCAAGAGACCCAGTACTTC. Residues: CASSPRLAYPQETQYF.

The chain recombines TRBV5-5 with TRBJ1-4; no firm D call. The V gene lost 4 bases and the J gene lost 0 bases, with 10 bases spanning the gap. Per germline, CDR1 SGHKS and CDR2 YYEKEE (reference sequence). CDR3 size: 15 residues. The CDR3 DNA sequence: TGTGCCAGCAGCATGATGAGGACAACTAATGAAAAACTGTTTTTT. Its protein is CASSMMRTTNEKLFF. Filled out from reference TRBV5-5 and TRBJ1-4, the complete variable domain reads DAGVTQSPTHLIKTRGQQVTLRCSPISGHKSVSWYQQVLGQGPQFIFQYYEKEERGRGNFPDRFSARQFPNYSSELNVNALLLGDSALYLCASSMMRTTNEKLFFGSGTQLSVL.

V usage is TRBV2 and J usage is TRBJ1-2, with a tentative D call TRBD1 (5 bases). V dropped 2 bases and J dropped 11 bases, with 12 bases sitting between them. This CDR3 spans 12 amino acids. Germline assignment: CDR1 SNHLY and CDR2 FYNNEI. The CDR3 is CASSEQGLGYTF. CDR3 bases: TGTGCCAGCAGTGAACAGGGCCTCGGGTACACCTTC.

This clone showed up just a few times. The chain couples TRBV7-8 to TRBJ2-7; 8 bases agree with TRBD2. Germline V gene lookup returns CDR1 SGHVS and CDR2 FQNEAQ. The CDR3 contains 15 residues. The J segment lost 7 bases and the V segment lost 1 base, leaving 9 bases of the junction unmatched. The DNA for the CDR3 is TGTGCCAGCAGCTTAGAGCGGGGGAGCCGTTTTGAGCAGTACTTC. Its translation is CASSLERGSRFEQYF.

Only a few counts were recorded for this clone. The rearrangement joins TRBV3-1 (or the pseudogene TRBV3-2) to TRBJ2-4; weak D call: TRBD2 (6 bases). The CDR3 runs 16 residues. Germline assignment: CDR1 LGHDT and CDR2 YNNKEL (reference sequence). V gave up 0 bases and J gave up 3 bases, with 12 bases separating them. The CDR3 region has the DNA TGTGCCAGCAGCCAAGAACTCGGGACTCTCAAAAACATTCAGTACTTC. Translating gives CASSQELGTLKNIQYF.

This rearrangement joins TRBV12-5 to TRBJ1-5; tentatively, D is TRBD1 (6 bases). This CDR3 has 15 amino acids. Germline V gene sequence: CDR1 LGHNT, CDR2 FRNRAP. The V and J ends lost 0 bases and 3 bases respectively, with 9 bases between them. The CDR3 nucleotides are TGTGCTAGTGGTTTGGTACGGGACACCAATCAGCCCCAGCATTTT. Translated, it gives CASGLVRDTNQPQHF.

The chain combines TRBV5-1 with TRBJ1-5, with D perhaps TRBD1 (6 bases). This CDR3 is built from 14 residues. Trimming shortened V by 2 bases and J by 2 bases, and 8 bases separated the two germline ends. Germline loops: CDR1 SGHRS, CDR2 YFSETQ. DNA for the CDR3: TGCGCCAGCAGCTTAGGGGGAGGCAATCAGCCCCAGCATTTT. This encodes CASSLGGGNQPQHF.

This clone was seen a handful of times. This chain links TRBV18 with TRBJ2-5; D may be TRBD1 (5 bases). CDR3 length: 14 residues. CDR1 is KGHSH and CDR2 is LQKENI in the germline V gene. V was pared by 1 base and J by 0 bases, with 6 bases between. The CDR3 coding sequence is TGTGCCAGCTCACCACAGGGGAACCAAGAGACCCAGTACTTC. As protein: CASSPQGNQETQYF. Drawing the rest from reference TRBV18 and TRBJ2-5, the complete variable domain is NAGVMQNPRHLVRRRGQEARLRCSPMKGHSHVYWYRQLPEEGLKFMVYLQKENIIDESGMPKERFSAEFPKEGPSILRIQQVVRGDSAAYFCASSPQGNQETQYFGPGTRLLVL.

The chain employs TRBV2 and TRBJ2-7, with a weak D call TRBD2 (7 bases). Trimming took off 7 bases at V and 6 bases at J, with 16 bases between the two ends. This CDR3 spans 13 amino acids. CDR1 and CDR2 (germline): SNHLY, FYNNEI. The CDR3 here is CASKGGGSGEQYF. In DNA form, the CDR3 reads TGTGCCAGCAAGGGGGGGGGCTCGGGCGAGCAGTACTTC.

The chain is built from TRBV7-9 and TRBJ2-2; D is undetermined. Trimming removed 6 bases at V and 1 base at J, with 6 bases between. The germline gives CDR1 SEHNR, CDR2 FQNEAQ (reference sequence). The CDR3 loop spans 13 amino acids. CDR3 residues: CASRNGNTGELFF. CDR3 in DNA: TGTGCCAGCAGAAACGGGAACACCGGGGAGCTGTTTTTT.

The CDR3 DNA reads TGTGCCAGCACCAGGGGATCAGTGAACACTGAAGCTTTCTTT. Its translation: CASTRGSVNTEAFF. The chain employs TRBV2 and TRBJ1-1, with D perhaps matching TRBD1 (6 bases). Deletions cut 7 bases from V and 0 bases from J, with 12 bases between. The CDR3 extends over 14 amino acids. Per germline, CDR1 SNHLY and CDR2 FYNNEI.

Only one count was recorded for this clone. The chain recombines TRBV5-4 with TRBJ2-3, with 9 bases that match TRBD1. Germline V gene lookup returns CDR1 SGHNT and CDR2 YYREEE (reference sequence). The V segment lost 0 bases and the J segment 1 base; nucleotides outside the gene matches: 6. The CDR3 spans 17 residues. The CDR3 spells CASSLGGRTGGTDTQYF. CDR3 coding DNA: TGTGCCAGCAGCTTGGGGGGCCGGACAGGGGGCACAGATACGCAGTATTTT.

The chain uses TRBV9 and TRBJ1-5, with 8 bases lining up with TRBD1. V shed 2 bases, J shed 3 bases, and the junction held 10 bases outside the gene matches. The germline V gene has CDR1 SGDLS and CDR2 YYNGEE. This CDR3 region has 17 residues. This CDR3 is CASSVLQGEKNNQPQHF. The CDR3 bases are TGTGCCAGCAGCGTGTTACAGGGGGAGAAGAACAATCAGCCCCAGCATTTT.